This TCR beta chain was recovered during a study of cytomegalovirus exposure and HLA in healthy donors. Study-wide results and caveats: Of the V segments, some could not be distinguished, including TRBV6-2 and TRBV6-3, and were excluded. Association with HLA alleles at 0.05 false discovery rate was found for 16,951 TCR beta sequences in a later analysis.

Participants comprised healthy donors of bone marrow. The primer mix had 60 Vbeta and 13 Jbeta primers. Method: immunoSEQ multiplex PCR; TCRdb's copy keeps in-frame clones and lacks some. The sample lists around 120,000 clones; 15% were seen once. This clone was counted a few times. No antigen is known for it. The CDR3 covers 15 residues. After removal of 6 bases from V and 1 base from J, the junction contained 7 bases not matched to a gene. Germline CDR1 is ENHRY and CDR2 is SYGVKD. Sequencing was done on a sample of PBMCs. The TCR originated in a woman under 30 in good health and CMV-seronegative. The chain employs TRBV10-3 and TRBJ1-1; 8 nucleotides match TRBD1. CDR3 sequence: CAISKSGTGNTEAFF. The CDR3 DNA sequence: TGTGCCATCAGCAAGTCCGGGACAGGGAACACTGAAGCTTTCTTT.